This T cell receptor beta chain was recovered during a study of identical twins. Notes on this clonotype: A read error may produce the germline difference seen at one junction end.

From germline, CDR1 is DFQATT and CDR2 SNEGSKA (reference sequence). The CDR3 sequence is 9 residues long. TCRdb itself ran the 5' RACE reads through MiXCR, one entry per CDR3 protein. Among roughly 540,000 distinct CDR3 sequences listed, 22% were seen once. These data were likewise used in another study, on T cells expressing NK-cell markers. That study reports: Sorting was limited to alpha-beta TCR-expressing T cells with an anti-gamma-delta TCR antibody in several experiments. As a fraction of CD8+ T cells, dominant NKG2C+ clonotypes reached roughly 1.0-7.0% in six donors. HCMV specificity of expanded NKG2C+ T cell clones remained unclear.

The V call is TRBV20-1, the J call TRBJ2-7; weak D call: TRBD2 (5 bases). This TCR was recovered from a woman aged 18-29 years in good health. The specimen was CD4+ T cells sorted from blood. CDR3 residues: CSASPDYHF. As DNA, the CDR3 is TGCAGTGCTAGTCCCGACTACCACTTC.